These 32 T cell receptor beta chains were sequenced from one sample in a study of blood T cells in healthy people across ages. A J-beta primer mix and a sample-barcoded 5' primer were used in a second PCR of roughly 7 to 12 cycles. Using its own MiXCR run on the 5' RACE reads, TCRdb lists one record per CDR3 protein. Among approximately 600,000 distinct CDR3 sequences listed, roughly 50% were seen once. Sample: blood. Receptors originate from a man between 60 and 70 years old in good health.

The chain couples TRBV27 to TRBJ2-5; 10 bases map to TRBD1. J lost 11 bases, V lost 5 bases, and 14 bases had no gene match. The germline V gene has CDR1 MNHEY and CDR2 SMNVEV (reference sequence). CDR3 length equals 15 residues. CDR3 nucleotides: TGTGCCAGCAGTCCACCGCCCGGACAGGGGGATGAGCAGTACTTC. Encoded protein: CASSPPPGQGDEQYF.

V gene TRBV12-3 or TRBV12-4 combines with J gene TRBJ2-1, with 10 bases fitting TRBD2. CDR3 length: 13 amino acids. Trimming cost V 2 bases and J 15 bases; bases outside gene matches: 7. Here the CDR3 DNA reads TGTGCCAGCAGTTTATGGGCTAGCGGGGGCTCGTTCTTC. Protein product: CASSLWASGGSFF.

This clonotype has only a few counts. J is TRBJ2-1 and V is TRBV5-6; TRBD2 agrees at 7 bases. V lost 5 bases and J lost 7; bases outside the gene matches: 3. Germline assignment: CDR1 SGHDT and CDR2 YYEEEE. This CDR3 comprises 12 residues. CDR3 residues: CASSWEGNEQFF. The CDR3 coding sequence is TGTGCCAGCAGTTGGGAGGGGAATGAGCAGTTCTTC.

In its sample, this clonotype was seen a few times. The chain is built from TRBV20-1 and TRBJ2-6; tentatively, D is TRBD1 (5 bases). Trimming removed 5 bases from V and 0 bases from J, with 8 bases in between. From germline, CDR1 is DFQATT and CDR2 SNEGSKA (reference sequence). This CDR3 spans 14 amino acids. This chain's CDR3 is CSARQPSGANVLTF. As DNA, the CDR3 is TGCAGTGCTCGACAGCCCTCTGGGGCCAACGTCCTGACTTTC.

The chain couples TRBV7-9 to TRBJ1-2; maybe TRBD1 (6 bases). The CDR3 spans 15 residues. Trimming stripped 5 bases from V and 3 bases from J, with 16 bases between. Germline V gene lookup returns CDR1 SEHNR and CDR2 FQNEAQ (reference sequence). Here the CDR3 reads CASSGKTGPHYGYTF. CDR3 DNA sequence: TGTGCCAGCAGCGGAAAGACAGGACCCCACTATGGCTACACCTTC.

This clonotype was seen once. V and J are TRBV28 and TRBJ1-1; D is ambiguous. The CDR3 is made up of 15 amino acids. Trimming left V 2 bases short and J 1 base short, with 11 bases between. The germline CDR1 and CDR2 sequences are MDHEN and SYDVKM. The CDR3: CASSLRGHPNTEAFF. CDR3 DNA sequence: TGTGCCAGCAGTTTACGGGGTCATCCGAACACTGAAGCTTTCTTT.

The V call is TRBV28, the J call TRBJ2-1; D is perhaps TRBD1 (6 bases). In germline, CDR1 is MDHEN, CDR2 SYDVKM. The CDR3 runs to 14 residues. V was clipped by 11 bases and J by 5 bases, with 19 bases between them. CDR3 region: CASIPGHVNNEQFF. The CDR3 DNA reads as TGTGCCTCCATACCGGGACACGTAAACAATGAGCAGTTCTTC.

This chain uses TRBV21-1 with TRBJ1-1. TRBV21-1 is deemed a pseudogene. The CDR3 has 15 amino acids. CDR3 sequence reads: CASSRLSGIDTEAFF. The DNA for the CDR3 is TGTGCCAGCAGCAGGCTCTCGGGGATCGATACTGAAGCTTTCTTT.

V and J are TRBV21-1 and TRBJ2-1; TRBD1 reflects the table's D call only, with no check against the DNA. TRBV21-1 is marked as a pseudogene. The CDR3 loop spans 17 amino acids. CDR3 sequence reads: CASSKRQGVIAYNEQFF. The CDR3 nucleotides are TGTGCCAGCAGCAAACGTCAGGGGGTTATTGCCTACAATGAGCAGTTCTTC.

The table lists this clonotype with a few counts. The CDR3 DNA reads TGTGCCAGCAGCTTTAAGTTGGAGGGCTACACCTTC. Translation: CASSFKLEGYTF. J is TRBJ1-2 and V is TRBV7-8; D remains ambiguous. CDR1 is SGHVS, CDR2 FQNEAQ, per germline. V gave up 3 bases and J gave up 8 bases, with 10 bases separating them. CDR3 length equals 12 residues.

V usage is TRBV25-1 and J usage is TRBJ2-7; 7 nucleotides agree with TRBD1. The germline CDR1 and CDR2 sequences are MGHDK and SYGVNS. The CDR3 has 15 amino acids. V was clipped by 4 bases and J by 7 bases; unmatched bases: 13. In DNA, the CDR3 is TGTGCCAGCAGTGCGCACAGGGGAGTGGAAGCGGAGCAGTACTTC. It is translated as CASSAHRGVEAEQYF.

The V and J genes are TRBV27 and TRBJ1-1, with a tentative D call TRBD1 (6 bases). The germline V gene encodes CDR1 MNHEY and CDR2 SMNVEV (reference sequence). Trimming left V 1 base short and J 7 bases short, with 13 bases between. The CDR3 sequence is 14 residues long. CDR3 sequence reads: CASSLWGQPHEAFF. CDR3 bases: TGTGCCAGCAGTTTATGGGGGCAGCCTCATGAAGCTTTCTTT.

This clonotype showed up just a few times. This chain connects TRBV6-5 to TRBJ1-2, with D possibly TRBD1 on 6 matching bases. Trimming took 5 bases from V and 9 from J, leaving 13 bases between them. The CDR3 has 12 residues. The V gene's germline CDR1 is MNHEY and CDR2 SVGAGI. CDR3 protein: CASSTTGFSYTF. DNA of the CDR3: TGTGCCAGCAGTACGACAGGTTTTAGCTACACCTTC.

The chain carries TRBV20-1 and TRBJ1-5, with 9 bases lining up with TRBD1. CDR3 length: 16 amino acids. The V gene's germline CDR1 is DFQATT and CDR2 SNEGSKA (reference sequence). Trimming at V came to 5 bases and at J to 3 bases, leaving 11 bases not matched to a gene. The chain's CDR3 is CSASPSGTGNNQPQHF. CDR3 DNA: TGCAGTGCTTCTCCTAGCGGGACAGGGAACAATCAGCCCCAGCATTTT.

The gene calls are TRBV18 and TRBJ2-4; maybe TRBD1 (6 bases). This CDR3 region has 12 residues. CDR1 is KGHSH, CDR2 LQKENI, per germline. The V gene lost 0 bases and the J gene lost 15 bases, with 12 bases spanning the gap. For the CDR3, the DNA is TGTGCCAGCTCACCACCGGGGGCTCCCCTGTACTTC. Translation gives CASSPPGAPLYF.

The CDR3 sequence is CASSHRDTEAFF. Written as DNA, the CDR3 is TGTGCCAGCAGTCACAGGGACACTGAAGCTTTCTTT. The V and J genes are TRBV6-2 or TRBV6-3 and TRBJ1-1; possibly TRBD1 for D (6 bases). Trimming took 5 bases from V and 3 from J, leaving 7 bases between them. The germline V gene has CDR1 MNHEY and CDR2 SVGEGT. CDR3 length equals 12 residues.

The chain is built from TRBV7-2 and TRBJ2-7; TRBD1 agrees at 7 bases. V lost 2 bases to trimming and J lost 6 bases; unmatched junction nucleotides: 7. This CDR3 comprises 14 residues. Looked up from germline, CDR1 is SGHTA and CDR2 is FQGNSA. This chain's CDR3 is CASSLRPGGSEQYF. The CDR3 nucleotides read TGTGCCAGCAGCTTACGGCCAGGGGGAAGCGAGCAGTACTTC. The entire variable domain, with the rest obtained from reference TRBV7-2 and TRBJ2-7, is as follows: GAGVSQSPSNKVTEKGKDVELRCDPISGHTALYWYRQSLGQGLEFLIYFQGNSAPDKSGLPSDRFSAERTGGSVSTLTIQRTQQEDSAVYLCASSLRPGGSEQYFGPGTRLTVT.

The rearrangement uses TRBV20-1 and TRBJ2-1; perhaps TRBD2 as D (6 bases). The CDR3 runs to 14 residues. Germline loops: CDR1 DFQATT, CDR2 SNEGSKA (reference sequence). Between the trimmed V and J ends, which lost 5 bases and 1 base, there was a span of 12 bases. Here the CDR3 DNA reads TGCAGTGCTTTGCGGGGCGAGTCCTACAATGAGCAGTTCTTC. Translating gives CSALRGESYNEQFF.

This chain uses TRBV20-1 with TRBJ2-1; 9 bases agree with TRBD1. Germline V gene data show CDR1 as DFQATT and CDR2 as SNEGSKA (reference sequence). V lost 4 bases, J lost 4 bases, and 8 bases stayed unmatched. This CDR3 is built from 15 residues. In nucleotides, the CDR3 is TGCAGTGCTACTCAGAGGGACAGGGCTTACAATGAGCAGTTCTTC. As protein: CSATQRDRAYNEQFF.

The sample holds a few counts of this clonotype. This chain's CDR3 is CASSPLGRGNEQFF. In nucleotides, the CDR3 is TGTGCCAGCTCACCACTCGGACGGGGCAATGAGCAGTTCTTC. The rearrangement uses TRBV18 and TRBJ2-1, with a weak D call TRBD2 (5 bases). Between the trimmed V and J ends, which lost 1 base and 6 bases, there was a span of 10 bases. The V gene's germline CDR1 is KGHSH and CDR2 LQKENI. CDR3 length: 14 amino acids.

The V gene is TRBV5-1, the J gene TRBJ1-2; TRBD1 is a possible D gene (5 bases). Trimming took off 4 bases at V and 6 bases at J, with 22 bases between the two ends. Germline V gene sequence: CDR1 SGHRS, CDR2 YFSETQ. This CDR3 is built from 16 residues. The CDR3 DNA is TGCGCCAGCAGCACCACGCCCCGGGGGAAAGAGAATGGCTACACCTTC. Translation: CASSTTPRGKENGYTF.

Of note for this clonotype: One end of the junction fails to match germline, which may point to a read error. The chain uses TRBV5-1 and TRBJ2-5; D perhaps matches TRBD1 (5 bases). Germline values: CDR1 SGHRS, CDR2 YFSETQ. The CDR3 is 15 residues long. The CDR3 DNA follows: TGCGCCAGCAGCTTGGAGGGCAGGGCCCAAGTGACCCAGTACTTC. This sequence encodes CASSLEGRAQVTQYF.

CDR3: CASSVKAGGEQYF. CDR3 bases: TGTGCCAGCAGCGTTAAAGCGGGAGGTGAGCAGTACTTC. This sequence joins TRBV9 and TRBJ2-7, with TRBD2 identical over 9 bases. There are 13 residues in the CDR3. V gave up 2 bases and J gave up 7 bases; unmatched junction bases: 4. The germline gives CDR1 SGDLS, CDR2 YYNGEE.

This rearrangement joins TRBV20-1 to TRBJ2-1, with a weak D call TRBD1 (5 bases). Between the trimmed V and J ends, which lost 2 bases and 10 bases, there was a span of 15 bases. This CDR3 is 13 amino acids long. From germline, CDR1 is DFQATT and CDR2 SNEGSKA (reference sequence). CDR3 nucleotides: TGCAGTGCTAGATCTCCAGGGAAGGACGAGCAGTTCTTC. Translation gives CSARSPGKDEQFF.

This chain uses TRBV24-1 with TRBJ2-1, with D possibly matching TRBD1 (5 bases). Trimming stripped 1 base from V and 3 bases from J, with 15 bases between. The CDR3 contains 17 residues. CDR1 is KGHDR and CDR2 is SFDVKD in the germline V gene. DNA for the CDR3: TGTGCCACCAGTGATTTAAATTCAGGGATTCTCTACAATGAGCAGTTCTTC. It encodes CATSDLNSGILYNEQFF.

This clonotype showed up just a few times. The V and J genes are TRBV5-6 and TRBJ1-2, with 9 positions matching TRBD1. The CDR3 totals 15 residues. Trimming removed 4 bases from V and 4 bases from J; junction bases left unmatched: 8. Germline V gives CDR1 SGHDT, CDR2 YYEEEE. The CDR3 here is CASSQKPQGAYGYTF. In nucleotides, the CDR3 is TGTGCCAGCAGCCAAAAACCACAGGGGGCCTATGGCTACACCTTC.

The chain recombines TRBV21-1 with TRBJ2-5. TRBV21-1 counts as a pseudogene. This CDR3 is 15 amino acids long. CDR3 loop: CASSKVQDWQETQYF. Written as DNA, the CDR3 is TGTGCCAGCAGCAAAGTCCAGGATTGGCAAGAGACCCAGTACTTC.

The V call is TRBV7-2, the J call TRBJ2-5; D remains ambiguous. The CDR3 sequence is 13 residues long. The germline V gene encodes CDR1 SGHTA and CDR2 FQGNSA. V lost 5 bases and J lost 4, with 11 bases in between. CDR3: CASSRVGGETQYF. CDR3 in DNA: TGTGCCAGCAGCCGGGTGGGTGGAGAGACCCAGTACTTC. Supplemented by reference TRBV7-2 and TRBJ2-5, the full variable domain reads GAGVSQSPSNKVTEKGKDVELRCDPISGHTALYWYRQSLGQGLEFLIYFQGNSAPDKSGLPSDRFSAERTGGSVSTLTIQRTQQEDSAVYLCASSRVGGETQYFGPGTRLLVL.

The genes are TRBV6-1 and TRBJ2-5; 12 bases map to TRBD2. Germline V gene data show CDR1 as MNHNS and CDR2 as SASEGT. This CDR3 is 15 amino acids long. Trimming cost V 2 bases and J 11 bases; bases outside gene matches: 9. This chain's CDR3 is CASSELAGGINEQYF. The CDR3 DNA reads TGTGCCAGCAGTGAACTAGCGGGGGGGATTAATGAGCAGTACTTC.

The chain links TRBV10-3 to TRBJ2-3, with TRBD2 matching over 10 bases. The CDR3 spans 16 residues. CDR1 is ENHRY, CDR2 SYGVKD, per germline. With 0 bases clipped from V and 6 bases from J, the junction kept 6 bases outside the gene matches. CDR3 sequence (DNA): TGTGCCATCAGTGAGTCCCAGCGGGGGGGCCTCGATACGCAGTATTTT. As protein: CAISESQRGGLDTQYF.

The chain links TRBV4-2 to TRBJ1-2; D not certain. This CDR3 region has 14 residues. The germline CDR1 and CDR2 sequences are LGHNA and YNFKEQ. Trimming took 1 base from V and 8 from J, leaving 14 bases between them. The chain's CDR3 is CASSQVPPAGGYTF. CDR3 nucleotides: TGTGCCAGCAGCCAAGTCCCGCCGGCGGGGGGCTACACCTTC.

Details on this clonotype: One junction end disagrees with the germline gene, perhaps due to a read error. The chain combines TRBV7-8 with TRBJ1-2; 9 positions match TRBD1. Germline V gives CDR1 SGHVS, CDR2 FQNEAQ. The CDR3 is 15 residues long. CDR3 sequence: CASSSRDRVSDGYTF. Written as DNA, the CDR3 is TGCGCCAGCAGCTCCAGGGACAGGGTCTCGGATGGCTACACCTTC.